The 14 T cell receptor beta chains in this list originate from one sample, sequenced in a study of identifying expanded T cells in peripheral blood. Clones were sequenced by immunoSEQ multiplex PCR, and TCRdb holds only the in-frame ones, with some missing. The sample contains around 100,000 clones, over 80% of which appear only once. Sequencing was done on a sample of blood. These receptors originate from a person aged 18 to 69 in good health.

The chain employs TRBV10-1 and TRBJ1-6; D is unresolved. CDR1 and CDR2 from the germline V gene are WNHNN and SYGVQD (reference sequence). This CDR3 has 17 residues. The V gene lost 4 bases and the J gene lost 2 bases, with 15 bases spanning the gap. CDR3 loop: CASSVRQVKAYNSPLHF. CDR3 in DNA: TGCGCCAGCAGTGTCCGCCAGGTCAAGGCCTATAATTCACCCCTCCACTTT.

The J gene is TRBJ1-5, the V gene TRBV10-3; D remains unclear. This CDR3 has 14 residues. V lost 4 bases to trimming and J lost 9 bases, with 16 bases between them. Germline V gene sequence: CDR1 ENHRY, CDR2 SYGVKD. The CDR3 sequence: CAISGAGGLAPQHF. In DNA form, the CDR3 reads TGTGCCATCAGTGGAGCGGGCGGGCTGGCGCCCCAGCATTTT.

This chain joins TRBV30 and TRBJ1-1; no clear D. In germline, CDR1 is GTSNPN, CDR2 SVGIG (reference sequence). CDR3 size: 13 residues. V shed 7 bases and J shed 7 bases, with 19 bases lying between them. The DNA of the CDR3 is TGTGCCTCCAAAGGGTGGGATATAAATGAAGCTTTCTTT. Translating it yields CASKGWDINEAFF.

This clone was seen once. This chain uses TRBV11-2 with TRBJ2-7, with 8 nucleotides matching TRBD1. The junction had 6 bases not matched to a gene; V was cut back by 5 bases and J by 6 bases. Germline V gene lookup returns CDR1 SGHAT and CDR2 FQNNGV. CDR3 length: 13 amino acids. The CDR3 nucleotides read TGTGCCAGCAGCGCCAGACAGGGGAGCGAGCAGTACTTC. Protein product: CASSARQGSEQYF.

The rearrangement links TRBV12-5 to TRBJ2-5; 11 bases align to TRBD2. This CDR3 comprises 16 residues. V trimming: 1 base; J trimming: 2 bases; junction bases outside the gene matches: 3. Germline values: CDR1 LGHNT, CDR2 FRNRAP. The CDR3 reads CASGLDLAGGQETQYF. The DNA for the CDR3 is TGTGCTAGTGGTTTGGACCTAGCGGGGGGTCAAGAGACCCAGTACTTC. Full variable domain (rest looked up from reference TRBV12-5 and TRBJ2-5): DARVTQTPRHKVTEMGQEVTMRCQPILGHNTVFWYRQTMMQGLELLAYFRNRAPLDDSGMPKDRFSAEMPDATLATLKIQPSEPRDSAVYFCASGLDLAGGQETQYFGPGTRLLVL.

This clone was detected only a few times. The CDR3 loop reads CASHPQGNYGYTF. CDR3 nucleotide sequence: TGTGCCAGCCACCCCCAGGGGAACTATGGCTACACCTTC. This rearrangement joins TRBV19 to TRBJ1-2; D is possibly TRBD1 (6 bases). This CDR3 region has 13 residues. Germline CDR1 LNHDA, CDR2 SQIVND (reference sequence). V shed 9 bases and J shed 2 bases, with 13 bases lying between them. Looking up the rest from reference TRBV19 and TRBJ1-2 gives the full variable domain: DGGITQSPKYLFRKEGQNVTLSCEQNLNHDAMYWYRQDPGQGLRLIYYSQIVNDFQKGDIAEGYSVSREKKESFPLTVTSAQKNPTAFYLCASHPQGNYGYTFGSGTRLTVV.

The chain joins TRBV2 to TRBJ2-5; 13 nucleotides line up with TRBD2. With 7 bases clipped from V and 4 bases from J, the junction kept 9 bases outside the gene matches. Per the germline V gene, CDR1 is SNHLY and CDR2 is FYNNEI. CDR3 length equals 16 residues. In DNA form, the CDR3 reads TGTGCCAGCACCACGACTAGCGGGGGGCCGGGAGAGACCCAGTACTTC. Translating it yields CASTTTSGGPGETQYF. Together with reference TRBV2 and TRBJ2-5, the CDR3 gives the full variable domain: EPEVTQTPSHQVTQMGQEVILRCVPISNHLYFYWYRQILGQKVEFLVSFYNNEISEKSEIFDDQFSVERPDGSNFTLKIRSTKLEDSAMYFCASTTTSGGPGETQYFGPGTRLLVL.

Only one count was recorded for this clone. The V call is TRBV18, the J call TRBJ1-2; possible D gene TRBD1, 5 bases. The CDR3 loop spans 14 amino acids. CDR1 is KGHSH, CDR2 LQKENI, per germline. V was shortened by 5 bases and J by 4 bases, with 14 bases between the two germline ends. The CDR3 reads CASSLGTELYGYTF. The CDR3 DNA sequence: TGTGCCAGCTCATTGGGGACGGAACTCTATGGCTACACCTTC.

This clone was picked up one time. The rearrangement joins TRBV9 to TRBJ2-5; 10 nucleotides line up with TRBD2. Unmatched junction bases numbered 7, after V lost 4 bases and J lost 1 base. Germline V gene lookup returns CDR1 SGDLS and CDR2 YYNGEE. This CDR3 comprises 16 residues. Here the CDR3 DNA reads TGTGCCAGCAGCCCTGGACTAGCGGAGATCCAAGAGACCCAGTACTTC. The encoded protein is CASSPGLAEIQETQYF.

The table lists this clone with a few counts. The chain joins TRBV25-1 to TRBJ1-2; D is ambiguous. The V and J ends lost 3 bases and 8 bases respectively, with 10 bases between them. The germline V gene has CDR1 MGHDK and CDR2 SYGVNS. This CDR3 spans 12 amino acids. The CDR3 here is CASSERGWGYTF. The CDR3 bases are TGTGCCAGCAGTGAGCGAGGGTGGGGCTACACCTTC.

V gene TRBV5-6 combines with J gene TRBJ2-1; 10 bases line up with TRBD1. V shed 2 bases and J 7 bases; nucleotides not matched to a gene: 6. Germline assignment: CDR1 SGHDT and CDR2 YYEEEE. The CDR3 spans 15 residues. CDR3 nucleotide sequence: TGTGCCAGCAGCTTCGGACAGGGGGGCCGGAATGAGCAGTTCTTC. The encoded protein is CASSFGQGGRNEQFF.

This chain uses TRBV25-1 with TRBJ1-2, with a possible D match to TRBD1 (6 bases). The CDR3 runs 14 residues. V lost 6 bases to trimming and J lost 3 bases, with 14 bases between them. Germline-derived CDR1 and CDR2 are MGHDK and SYGVNS. CDR3: CASRGTSQYYGYTF. In DNA form, the CDR3 reads TGTGCCAGCAGGGGGACATCGCAATACTATGGCTACACCTTC.

The V gene is TRBV7-8, the J gene TRBJ2-7, with D maybe TRBD1 (5 bases). The germline V gene encodes CDR1 SGHVS and CDR2 FQNEAQ. Trimming shortened V by 3 bases and J by 5 bases, and 14 bases separated the two germline ends. The CDR3 runs to 14 residues. For the CDR3, the DNA is TGTGCCAGCAGCTTCACCACAGGTTTAGACGAGCAGTACTTC. Protein: CASSFTTGLDEQYF.

The V call is TRBV5-1, the J call TRBJ2-3; D is uncertain. CDR1 is SGHRS and CDR2 is YFSETQ in the germline V gene. CDR3 length: 13 amino acids. V was cut by 2 bases and J by 2 bases, with 6 bases left in between. The CDR3 is CASSFPATDTQYF. In nucleotides, the CDR3 is TGCGCCAGCAGCTTTCCAGCCACAGATACGCAGTATTTT.